Following are 30 T cell receptor beta chains from one sample sequenced in a study of cytomegalovirus exposure and HLA in healthy donors. 13 Jbeta primers and 60 Vbeta primers were used for the PCR. Assay: immunoSEQ multiplex PCR; the TCRdb copy retains only in-frame clones and omits some. Here the sample spans around 130,000 clones, 77% being singletons. Sequencing input: PBMCs. The receptors derive from a man younger than 35 in good health and CMV-seropositive.

The chain links TRBV30 to TRBJ1-3; the D is unclear. From germline, CDR1 is GTSNPN and CDR2 SVGIG (reference sequence). The CDR3 has 11 amino acids. V lost 4 bases and J 4 bases, leaving 5 bases between the germline ends. CDR3 sequence reads: CAWTVGNTIYF. The CDR3 bases are TGTGCCTGGACAGTAGGAAACACCATATATTTT.

The chain links TRBV9 to TRBJ2-1; 7 bases are shared with TRBD2. The CDR3 extends over 14 amino acids. Looked up from germline, CDR1 is SGDLS and CDR2 is YYNGEE. V was pared by 3 bases and J by 6 bases, with 6 bases of the junction left unmatched. In DNA form, the CDR3 reads TGTGCCAGCAGCGGAGCGGGGTACACCAATGAGCAGTTCTTC. This gives the protein CASSGAGYTNEQFF.

This clone has more than one count but fewer than ten. The gene calls are TRBV18 and TRBJ1-4, with 9 bases matching TRBD1. The V and J ends lost 3 bases and 6 bases, in that order; junction bases with no gene match: 2. The CDR3 is 14 residues long. In germline, CDR1 is KGHSH, CDR2 LQKENI. The CDR3 region has the DNA TGTGCCAGCTCACCGGGACAGGGATATGAAAAACTGTTTTTT. This sequence encodes CASSPGQGYEKLFF.

This chain joins TRBV28 and TRBJ2-7, with D perhaps TRBD1 (6 bases). The germline V gene has CDR1 MDHEN and CDR2 SYDVKM. The CDR3 is made up of 13 amino acids. Trimming shortened V by 7 bases and J by 3 bases, and 13 bases separated the two germline ends. The CDR3 DNA follows: TGTGCCAGCAAAATCCTACAGGGCTACGAGCAGTACTTC. Protein: CASKILQGYEQYF.

This clone was seen once. The chain couples TRBV6-5 to TRBJ1-5; D perhaps matches TRBD1 (5 bases). V was clipped by 8 bases and J by 0 bases, with 8 bases between them. The CDR3 runs to 13 residues. Germline loops: CDR1 MNHEY, CDR2 SVGAGI. DNA for the CDR3: TGTGCCAGCGGCAGGGTTAGCAATCAGCCCCAGCATTTT. Protein product: CASGRVSNQPQHF.

The chain links TRBV5-1 to TRBJ2-1, with 8 bases that match TRBD1. Germline V gives CDR1 SGHRS, CDR2 YFSETQ. V shed 3 bases and J 4 bases; nucleotides not matched to a gene: 6. The CDR3 has 15 amino acids. The CDR3 sequence: CASSSGQEIYNEQFF. The CDR3 region has the DNA TGCGCCAGCAGCTCGGGACAGGAGATTTACAATGAGCAGTTCTTC.

J is TRBJ1-1 and V is TRBV30, with D possibly matching TRBD1 (6 bases). CDR3 length equals 15 residues. Germline V gene sequence: CDR1 GTSNPN, CDR2 SVGIG (reference sequence). V was trimmed by 5 bases and J by 1 base, leaving 17 bases between them. Written as DNA, the CDR3 is TGTGCCTGGGCCCGGACAGTTTTTCGGAACACTGAAGCTTTCTTT. It codes for CAWARTVFRNTEAFF.

The V and J genes are TRBV5-1 and TRBJ2-7; TRBD1 is a possible D gene (5 bases). Germline-derived CDR1 and CDR2 are SGHRS and YFSETQ. Between the trimmed V and J ends, which lost 0 bases and 2 bases, there was a span of 9 bases. There are 14 residues in the CDR3. The CDR3, as DNA: TGCGCCAGCAGCTTGGGGGCAGGGCCCTACGAGCAGTACTTC. The encoded protein is CASSLGAGPYEQYF.

The J gene is TRBJ2-1, the V gene TRBV7-9; 14 positions agree with TRBD2. The V gene's germline CDR1 is SEHNR and CDR2 FQNEAQ (reference sequence). This CDR3 has 18 amino acids. V dropped 5 bases and J dropped 0; count of bases not matched to a gene: 6. CDR3: CASSKGLAGASSYNEQFF. CDR3 bases: TGTGCCAGCAGCAAGGGACTAGCGGGGGCCAGCTCCTACAATGAGCAGTTCTTC.

The chain couples TRBV25-1 to TRBJ2-3; D is unresolved. V was cut by 4 bases and J by 1 base, with 6 bases left in between. The CDR3 covers 13 residues. CDR1 and CDR2 from the germline V gene are MGHDK and SYGVNS. CDR3 in amino acids: CASSATGTDTQYF. The CDR3 DNA reads TGTGCCAGCAGTGCCACAGGCACAGATACGCAGTATTTT.

The chain couples TRBV5-1 to TRBJ1-2, with a tentative D call TRBD1 (5 bases). The germline gives CDR1 SGHRS, CDR2 YFSETQ. CDR3 length equals 17 residues. Trimming shortened V by 2 bases and J by 5 bases, and 22 bases separated the two germline ends. The CDR3 DNA reads as TGCGCCAGCAGCTTTGGGGGGACGAATTACGACGAATATGGCTACACCTTC. This translates into CASSFGGTNYDEYGYTF.

The J gene is TRBJ1-1, the V gene TRBV7-6; no reliable D call. Looked up from germline, CDR1 is SGHVS and CDR2 is FNYEAQ. The length of the CDR3 is 12 residues. V was pared by 5 bases and J by 4 bases, with 8 bases between. CDR3 sequence (DNA): TGTGCCAGCAGCCGTGAGGGCACTGAAGCTTTCTTT. Translated: CASSREGTEAFF. Drawing the rest from reference TRBV7-6 and TRBJ1-1, the complete variable domain is GAGVSQSPRYKVTKRGQDVALRCDPISGHVSLYWYRQALGQGPEFLTYFNYEAQQDKSGLPNDRFSAERPEGSISTLTIQRTEQRDSAMYRCASSREGTEAFFGQGTRLTVV.

This clone was counted a single time. The chain couples TRBV29-1 to TRBJ1-1; D is undetermined. Germline V gives CDR1 SQVTM, CDR2 ANQGSEA. V lost 5 bases to trimming and J lost 2 bases, with 15 bases between them. This CDR3 spans 14 amino acids. The CDR3 loop reads CSVYRLGGNTEAFF. CDR3 DNA: TGCAGCGTTTACCGCCTCGGCGGAAACACTGAAGCTTTCTTT.

The rearrangement links TRBV10-1 to TRBJ2-2, with 8 bases lining up with TRBD2. After removal of 8 bases from V and 7 bases from J, the junction contained 6 bases not matched to a gene. The CDR3 loop spans 13 amino acids. Per the germline V gene, CDR1 is WNHNN and CDR2 is SYGVQD (reference sequence). CDR3 residues: CASAGGLVGELFF. CDR3 bases: TGCGCCAGCGCGGGGGGCCTGGTCGGGGAGCTGTTTTTT.

The rearrangement joins TRBV11-1 to TRBJ2-6; 10 bases agree with TRBD2. V was pared by 4 bases and J by 0 bases, with 9 bases of the junction left unmatched. Germline CDR1 SGHAT, CDR2 FQDESV (reference sequence). CDR3 length: 19 amino acids. The CDR3 sequence: CASSWGTGLAHSGANVLTF. The CDR3 nucleotides are TGTGCCAGCAGCTGGGGGACGGGACTAGCGCACTCTGGGGCCAACGTCCTGACTTTC.

V usage is TRBV7-6 and J usage is TRBJ2-7; 7 bases match TRBD1. The CDR3 spans 18 residues. Trimming at V came to 0 bases and at J to 2 bases, leaving 13 bases not matched to a gene. CDR1 is SGHVS, CDR2 FNYEAQ, per germline. In nucleotides, the CDR3 is TGTGCCAGCAGCTTAGCTACCGTAGGGGGCGCCCCCCCCTACGAGCAGTACTTC. It is translated as CASSLATVGGAPPYEQYF.

The chain carries TRBV10-3 and TRBJ2-3; TRBD2 agrees at 9 bases. This CDR3 has 13 residues. The V gene end was trimmed by 10 bases and the J gene end by 3 bases; junction bases not matched to a gene: 5. Germline V lookup: CDR1 ENHRY, CDR2 SYGVKD. The CDR3 DNA sequence: TGTGCCACAGCTAGCGGGGCTACAGATACGCAGTATTTT. It translates to CATASGATDTQYF.

The V call is TRBV6-5, the J call TRBJ2-1; no definite D call. The V and J ends lost 0 bases and 6 bases respectively, with 12 bases between them. The CDR3 loop spans 15 amino acids. CDR1 is MNHEY and CDR2 is SVGAGI in the germline V gene. Written as DNA, the CDR3 is TGTGCCAGCAGTTACTCGGGCAGGATGGGCAATGAGCAGTTCTTC. Translated, it gives CASSYSGRMGNEQFF.

The chain employs TRBV19 and TRBJ1-1, with a tentative D call TRBD1 (5 bases). This CDR3 is 14 amino acids long. Germline values: CDR1 LNHDA, CDR2 SQIVND (reference sequence). Trimming took 7 bases from V and 2 from J, leaving 14 bases between them. The CDR3 is CASKGHPPNTEAFF. Here the CDR3 DNA reads TGTGCCAGTAAAGGACACCCACCCAACACTGAAGCTTTCTTT. The full variable domain, with the rest looked up from reference TRBV19 and TRBJ1-1, is DGGITQSPKYLFRKEGQNVTLSCEQNLNHDAMYWYRQDPGQGLRLIYYSQIVNDFQKGDIAEGYSVSREKKESFPLTVTSAQKNPTAFYLCASKGHPPNTEAFFGQGTRLTVV.

The chain combines TRBV5-1 with TRBJ2-5; possible D gene TRBD2, 7 bases. V shed 1 base and J shed 2 bases, with 12 bases lying between them. The CDR3 is 15 residues long. Germline V gives CDR1 SGHRS, CDR2 YFSETQ. The CDR3 protein is CASSLPQGLQETQYF. In nucleotides, the CDR3 is TGCGCCAGCAGCTTGCCACAGGGACTACAAGAGACCCAGTACTTC.

The V and J genes are TRBV9 and TRBJ2-3; D is undetermined. CDR1 SGDLS and CDR2 YYNGEE come from the germline V gene. CDR3 length: 13 residues. Trimming pared 0 bases from V and 3 bases from J, leaving 5 bases between. The CDR3 region has the DNA TGTGCCAGCAGCGTAGGGCCAACAGATACGCAGTATTTT. Translating gives CASSVGPTDTQYF.

CDR3 protein: CASSLFGQGWVLSEQYF. The CDR3 bases are TGTGCCAGCAGCTTATTTGGGCAGGGATGGGTCTTAAGCGAGCAGTACTTC. The rearrangement links TRBV7-9 to TRBJ2-7, with a weak D call TRBD1 (5 bases). The CDR3 covers 17 residues. V lost 2 bases to trimming and J lost 6 bases, with 23 bases between them. Germline V CDR1 and CDR2: SEHNR, FQNEAQ (reference sequence).

The chain recombines TRBV10-2 with TRBJ2-7, with D uncertain. Germline V gene data show CDR1 as WSHSY and CDR2 as SAAADI. The V and J ends lost 6 bases and 6 bases respectively, with 12 bases between them. The CDR3 loop spans 12 amino acids. CDR3 DNA: TGCGCCAGCAGAGTTTGGAGTGGCGAGCAGTACTTC. Its translation is CASRVWSGEQYF.

Notes on this clone: The sample has other DNA sequences that encode this CDR3 too. V usage is TRBV9 and J usage is TRBJ2-7, with D perhaps matching TRBD2 (6 bases). V was pared by 0 bases and J by 7 bases, with 20 bases between. CDR3 size: 16 residues. CDR1 is SGDLS, CDR2 YYNGEE, per germline. In DNA form, the CDR3 reads TGTGCCAGCAGCGTAGGCCTGGGACTCAGAGTCCATGAGCAGTACTTC. As protein: CASSVGLGLRVHEQYF.

The chain joins TRBV30 to TRBJ1-4, with 9 bases fitting TRBD1. CDR1 GTSNPN and CDR2 SVGIG come from the germline V gene (reference sequence). The CDR3 has 13 residues. V lost 3 bases to trimming and J lost 7 bases; unmatched junction nucleotides: 3. CDR3 sequence reads: CAWSTGGGEKLFF. The CDR3 DNA sequence: TGTGCCTGGAGCACAGGGGGCGGTGAAAAACTGTTTTTT.

This sequence joins TRBV6-1 and TRBJ2-1, with 13 nucleotides matching TRBD2. Germline V CDR1 and CDR2: MNHNS, SASEGT. V dropped 8 bases and J dropped 9; count of bases not matched to a gene: 10. The CDR3 is 15 amino acids. CDR3 region: CASHTTSGGASEQFF. The CDR3 coding sequence is TGTGCCAGCCATACAACTAGCGGGGGGGCCAGTGAGCAGTTCTTC.

The V call is TRBV19, the J call TRBJ2-5; 9 bases match TRBD2. The CDR3 spans 16 residues. The V and J ends lost 3 bases and 4 bases, in that order; junction bases with no gene match: 9. The germline V gene encodes CDR1 LNHDA and CDR2 SQIVND (reference sequence). CDR3 sequence (DNA): TGTGCCAGTAGTATCAACGGGCGGGAGGGCCGAGAGACCCAGTACTTC. Encoded protein: CASSINGREGRETQYF.

This rearrangement joins TRBV29-1 to TRBJ1-6; the D gene is possibly TRBD1 (6 bases). Germline-derived CDR1 and CDR2 are SQVTM and ANQGSEA. There are 13 residues in the CDR3. V was shortened by 0 bases and J by 14 bases, with 14 bases between the two germline ends. The CDR3 DNA reads TGCAGCGTTGAAGATGGGGGGGGCAGGTCCCTCCACTTT. This sequence encodes CSVEDGGGRSLHF.

The chain carries TRBV7-6 and TRBJ1-5; D is ambiguous. Trimming cost V 1 base and J 5 bases, with 12 bases left between them. This CDR3 region has 15 residues. Germline V lookup: CDR1 SGHVS, CDR2 FNYEAQ. CDR3 sequence reads: CASSLVSGSDQPQHF. CDR3 coding DNA: TGTGCCAGCAGCTTAGTATCGGGTTCCGATCAGCCCCAGCATTTT.

The V call is TRBV9, the J call TRBJ2-7; TRBD2 agrees at 10 bases. Germline CDR1 reads SGDLS; CDR2 reads YYNGEE. The CDR3 loop spans 16 amino acids. Losses at the gene ends were 0 bases for V and 5 bases for J; bases not matched to a gene: 8. The CDR3 region is CASSVEGAGGQNEQYF. Written as DNA, the CDR3 is TGTGCCAGCAGCGTAGAAGGAGCGGGAGGGCAGAACGAGCAGTACTTC.